Here is one T cell receptor beta chain with its context. The antigen remains undetermined. Alongside a J-beta primer mix, a sample-barcoded 5' primer served in a second PCR lasting roughly 7 to 11 cycles. TCRdb passed the 5' RACE reads through MiXCR, listing each CDR3 protein once. The table includes 550,000 to 750,000 distinct CDR3 sequences, over 20% detected once. These data belong to a study of blood T cells in healthy people across ages. Overall study results and limits: Diversity was higher, and naive CD4+ cells more numerous, in long-lived donors than in aged donors. PBMCs went unsorted, and a conclusive naive versus antigen-experienced comparison was therefore prevented. Strong correlation was found linking TCR beta diversity to naive T cell percentage.

The clonotype comes from a man between 65 and 85 years old in good health. The sequenced sample was blood.

The CDR3 loop is CSVGIGGNYGYTF. CDR3 coding DNA: TGCAGCGTTGGAATCGGGGGGAACTATGGCTACACCTTC. The gene calls are TRBV29-1 and TRBJ1-2; TRBD1 is a possible D gene (5 bases). V lost 4 bases, J lost 2 bases, and 11 bases lay in between. The CDR3 consists of 13 residues. Germline V gene lookup returns CDR1 SQVTM and CDR2 ANQGSEA.